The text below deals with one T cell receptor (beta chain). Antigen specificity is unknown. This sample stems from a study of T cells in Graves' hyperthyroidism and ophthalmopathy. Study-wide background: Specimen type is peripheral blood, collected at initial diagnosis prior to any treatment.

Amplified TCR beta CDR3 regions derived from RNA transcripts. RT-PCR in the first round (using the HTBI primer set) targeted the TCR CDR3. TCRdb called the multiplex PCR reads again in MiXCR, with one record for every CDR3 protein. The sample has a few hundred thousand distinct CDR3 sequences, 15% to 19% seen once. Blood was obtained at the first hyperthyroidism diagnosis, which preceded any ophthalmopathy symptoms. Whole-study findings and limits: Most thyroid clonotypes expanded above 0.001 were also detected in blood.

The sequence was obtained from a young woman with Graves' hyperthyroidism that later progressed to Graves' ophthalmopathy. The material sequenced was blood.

In nucleotides, the CDR3 is TGTGCCAGCGGATGGGAGGGCAGGTCCTACTACGAGCAGTACTTC. It is translated as CASGWEGRSYYEQYF. The rearrangement joins TRBV6-2 or TRBV6-3 to TRBJ2-7, with TRBD2 matching over 7 bases. CDR3 size: 15 residues. Germline CDR1 and CDR2: MNHEY and SVGEGT. V dropped 8 bases and J dropped 3; count of bases not matched to a gene: 13.